The 11 T cell receptor beta chains below come from one sample, sequenced in a study of blood T cell repertoires in COVID-19 (dated by TCRdb to the early 2020s). The library was obtained by the immunoSEQ multiplex PCR assay. Entries here come from immuneACCESS through TCRdb and include only in-frame sequences with V and J called. Some clones fail to appear in such tables; in the studies checked, an unresolved V gene covers under half of the shortfall, and the cause of the remainder is unknown. In all, the sample holds fewer than 350,000 clones, and around nine tenths of those were seen once. The leading ten clones occupy approximately 4.3% of the sample. The specimen was peripheral blood. The origin of the receptors is a middle-aged man with acute or convalescent COVID-19.

The J gene is TRBJ1-1, the V gene TRBV5-1, with D unresolved. Germline CDR1 reads SGHRS; CDR2 reads YFSETQ. The CDR3 runs 13 residues. V was cut by 0 bases and J by 8 bases, with 11 bases left in between. As DNA, the CDR3 is TGCGCCAGCAGCTTGGAGCTAACGACAGAAGCTTTCTTT. Translated, it gives CASSLELTTEAFF.

V usage is TRBV30 and J usage is TRBJ1-2, with D tentatively TRBD1 (5 bases). CDR1 GTSNPN and CDR2 SVGIG come from the germline V gene (reference sequence). V was cut by 0 bases and J by 8 bases, with 13 bases left in between. This CDR3 region has 13 residues. Here the CDR3 DNA reads TGTGCCTGGAGTGTAGCTGGGGCAGGAGGCTACACCTTC. Protein: CAWSVAGAGGYTF.

This clone has just one count. The CDR3 DNA reads as TGTGCCAGCACGGCAACAGGGGTCTCCTACGAGCAGTACTTC. Its translation: CASTATGVSYEQYF. This chain uses TRBV2 with TRBJ2-7; 7 nucleotides match TRBD1. This CDR3 contains 14 residues. The germline CDR1 and CDR2 sequences are SNHLY and FYNNEI. With V trimmed by 7 bases and J by 0 bases, 6 bases remained unmatched.

This chain connects TRBV10-1 to TRBJ1-2; tentatively, D is TRBD1 (6 bases). V was pared by 10 bases and J by 2 bases, with 23 bases between. CDR3 size: 16 residues. In germline, CDR1 is WNHNN, CDR2 SYGVQD (reference sequence). CDR3 sequence reads: CATRPFGTQGNYGYTF. As DNA, the CDR3 is TGCGCCACCAGACCCTTCGGGACGCAGGGGAACTATGGCTACACCTTC.

The J gene is TRBJ2-7, the V gene TRBV29-1; TRBD1 matches 9 bases. Germline lookup yields CDR1 SQVTM and CDR2 ANQGSEA. CDR3 length equals 11 residues. V trimming: 6 bases; J trimming: 6 bases; junction bases outside the gene matches: 3. As DNA, the CDR3 is TGCAGCGTACTACAGGGGGCCGAGCAGTACTTC. It encodes CSVLQGAEQYF.

V and J are TRBV2 and TRBJ1-1, with D unresolved. V was cut by 7 bases and J by 1 base, with 10 bases left in between. Looked up from germline, CDR1 is SNHLY and CDR2 is FYNNEI. The length of the CDR3 is 13 residues. The CDR3: CASTGRENTEAFF. CDR3 sequence (DNA): TGTGCCAGCACCGGGAGGGAGAACACTGAAGCTTTCTTT. The full variable domain, completed using reference TRBV2 and TRBJ1-1, is EPEVTQTPSHQVTQMGQEVILRCVPISNHLYFYWYRQILGQKVEFLVSFYNNEISEKSEIFDDQFSVERPDGSNFTLKIRSTKLEDSAMYFCASTGRENTEAFFGQGTRLTVV.

The chain recombines TRBV6-5 with TRBJ2-7; TRBD1 matches 8 bases. Trimming took 6 bases from V and 5 from J; bases not matched to a gene: 12. Germline CDR1 is MNHEY and CDR2 is SVGAGI. The CDR3 spans 15 residues. The CDR3 nucleotides are TGTGCCAGCAGATTTGGACAGGGCCCGGAAAACGAGCAGTACTTC. Encoded protein: CASRFGQGPENEQYF.

The rearrangement uses TRBV6-6 and TRBJ1-1, with 9 bases matching TRBD1. There are 15 residues in the CDR3. CDR1 and CDR2 (germline): MNHNY, SVGAGI (reference sequence). Germline trimming cut 2 bases from V and 2 bases from J; bases unmatched to any gene: 3. The CDR3 region is CASSYGGQGNTEAFF. The CDR3 bases are TGTGCCAGCAGTTACGGGGGACAGGGTAACACTGAAGCTTTCTTT.

V gene TRBV3-1 (or the pseudogene TRBV3-2) combines with J gene TRBJ1-5; D unclear. In germline, CDR1 is LGHDT, CDR2 YNNKEL (reference sequence). The CDR3 covers 13 residues. Trimming removed 0 bases from V and 7 bases from J, with 7 bases in between. The chain's CDR3 is CASSQERLQPQHF. The CDR3 nucleotides read TGTGCCAGCAGCCAAGAACGACTACAGCCCCAGCATTTT.

J is TRBJ2-3 and V is TRBV11-2; D call uncertain. Looked up from germline, CDR1 is SGHAT and CDR2 is FQNNGV. V was clipped by 4 bases and J by 5 bases, with 4 bases between them. CDR3 length: 11 residues. CDR3 in DNA: TGTGCCAGCAGCTCAGGAGATACGCAGTATTTT. It specifies CASSSGDTQYF.

The gene calls are TRBV5-1 and TRBJ1-2; D is perhaps TRBD1 (5 bases). Germline CDR1 is SGHRS and CDR2 is YFSETQ. The CDR3 consists of 15 residues. V lost 0 bases to trimming and J lost 3 bases, with 12 bases between them. The CDR3 coding sequence is TGCGCCAGCAGCTTGGATCCCAGGGTCTACTATGGCTACACCTTC. Residues: CASSLDPRVYYGYTF.